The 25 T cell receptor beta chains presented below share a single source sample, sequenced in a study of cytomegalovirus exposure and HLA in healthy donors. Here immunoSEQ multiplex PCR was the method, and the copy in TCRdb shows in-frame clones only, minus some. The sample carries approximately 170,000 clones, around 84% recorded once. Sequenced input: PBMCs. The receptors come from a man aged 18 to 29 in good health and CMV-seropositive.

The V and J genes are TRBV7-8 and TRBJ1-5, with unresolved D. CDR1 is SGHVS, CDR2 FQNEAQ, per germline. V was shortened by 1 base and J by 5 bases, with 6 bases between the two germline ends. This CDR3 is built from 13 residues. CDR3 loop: CASSLDPDQPQHF. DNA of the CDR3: TGTGCCAGCAGCTTAGATCCCGATCAGCCCCAGCATTTT.

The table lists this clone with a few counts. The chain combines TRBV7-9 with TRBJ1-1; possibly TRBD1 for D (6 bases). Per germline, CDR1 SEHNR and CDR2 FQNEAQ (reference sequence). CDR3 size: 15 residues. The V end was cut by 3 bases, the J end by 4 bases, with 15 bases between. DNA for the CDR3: TGTGCCAGCAGCTTGTCACAGGGTTTACGCACTGAAGCTTTCTTT. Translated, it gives CASSLSQGLRTEAFF.

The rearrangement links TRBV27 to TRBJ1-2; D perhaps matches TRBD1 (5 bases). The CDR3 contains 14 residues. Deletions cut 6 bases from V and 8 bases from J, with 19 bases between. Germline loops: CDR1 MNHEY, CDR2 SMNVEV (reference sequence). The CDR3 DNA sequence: TGTGCCAGCAGATCCCCCGGGACTGTGGAGGGCTACACCTTC. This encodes CASRSPGTVEGYTF.

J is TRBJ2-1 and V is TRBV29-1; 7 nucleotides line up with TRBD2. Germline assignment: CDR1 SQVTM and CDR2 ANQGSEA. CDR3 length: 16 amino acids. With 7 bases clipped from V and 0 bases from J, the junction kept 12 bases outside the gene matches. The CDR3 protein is CSARGDDQDSYNEQFF. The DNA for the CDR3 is TGCAGCGCCCGGGGGGATGACCAAGACTCCTACAATGAGCAGTTCTTC.

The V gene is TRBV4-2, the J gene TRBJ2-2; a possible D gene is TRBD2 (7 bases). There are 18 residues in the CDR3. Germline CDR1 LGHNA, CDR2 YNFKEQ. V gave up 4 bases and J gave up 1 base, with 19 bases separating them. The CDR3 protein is CASSRNLGASGNTGELFF. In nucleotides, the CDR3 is TGTGCCAGCAGCCGTAATCTGGGGGCTAGCGGGAACACCGGGGAGCTGTTTTTT.

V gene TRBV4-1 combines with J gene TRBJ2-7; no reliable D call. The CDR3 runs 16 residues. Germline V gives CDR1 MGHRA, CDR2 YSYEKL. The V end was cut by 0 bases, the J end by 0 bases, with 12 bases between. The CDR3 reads CASSQDSDTFSYEQYF. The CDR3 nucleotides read TGCGCCAGCAGCCAAGATTCAGACACCTTCTCCTACGAGCAGTACTTC.

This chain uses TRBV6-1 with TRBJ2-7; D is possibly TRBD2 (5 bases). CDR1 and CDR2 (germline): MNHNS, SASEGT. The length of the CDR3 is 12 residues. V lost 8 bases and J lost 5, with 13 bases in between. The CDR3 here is CASRRDEHEQYF. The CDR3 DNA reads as TGTGCCAGCCGACGGGATGAGCACGAGCAGTACTTC.

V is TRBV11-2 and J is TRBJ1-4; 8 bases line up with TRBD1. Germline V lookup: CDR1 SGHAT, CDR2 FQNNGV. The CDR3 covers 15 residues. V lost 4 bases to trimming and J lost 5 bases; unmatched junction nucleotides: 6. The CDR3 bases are TGTGCCAGCAGCTCCGACAGGGGAGTCAATGAAAAACTGTTTTTT. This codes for CASSSDRGVNEKLFF.

The CDR3 loop is CASSSAPGTGEEKLFF. The DNA of the CDR3 is TGCGCCAGCAGCTCGGCCCCCGGGACAGGGGAGGAAAAACTGTTTTTT. The chain has TRBV5-1 and TRBJ1-4; TRBD1 matches 10 bases. Germline CDR1 and CDR2: SGHRS and YFSETQ. The CDR3 runs to 16 residues. Losses at the gene ends were 3 bases for V and 8 bases for J; bases not matched to a gene: 10.

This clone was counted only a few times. The CDR3 coding sequence is TGTGCCAGTACCACCATCGGACAGGGGGGATACAATGAGCAGTTCTTC. Protein: CASTTIGQGGYNEQFF. The V call is TRBV19, the J call TRBJ2-1; TRBD1 aligns across 10 bases. Germline CDR1 LNHDA, CDR2 SQIVND (reference sequence). V lost 7 bases to trimming and J lost 4 bases; unmatched junction nucleotides: 10. The CDR3 loop spans 16 amino acids.

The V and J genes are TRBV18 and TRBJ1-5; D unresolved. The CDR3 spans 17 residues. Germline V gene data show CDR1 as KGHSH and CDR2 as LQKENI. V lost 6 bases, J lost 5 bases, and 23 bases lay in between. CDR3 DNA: TGTGCCAGCTCCTATTTATACCATGGAAGCGGCCATCAGCCCCAGCATTTT. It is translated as CASSYLYHGSGHQPQHF.

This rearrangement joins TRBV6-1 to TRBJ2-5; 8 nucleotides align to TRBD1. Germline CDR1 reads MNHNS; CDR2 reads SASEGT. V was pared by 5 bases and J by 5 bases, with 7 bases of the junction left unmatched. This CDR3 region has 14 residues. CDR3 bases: TGTGCCAGCAGTTGGACAGGGCTAGGGGAGACCCAGTACTTC. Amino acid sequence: CASSWTGLGETQYF.

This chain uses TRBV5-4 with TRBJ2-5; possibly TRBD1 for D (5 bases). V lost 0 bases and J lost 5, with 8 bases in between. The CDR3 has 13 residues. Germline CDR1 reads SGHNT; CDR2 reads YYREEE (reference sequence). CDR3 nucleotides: TGTGCCAGCAGCTTGGCCAGGGTCGAGACCCAGTACTTC. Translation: CASSLARVETQYF. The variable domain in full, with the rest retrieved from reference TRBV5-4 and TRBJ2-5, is ETGVTQSPTHLIKTRGQQVTLRCSSQSGHNTVSWYQQALGQGPQFIFQYYREEENGRGNFPPRFSGLQFPNYSSELNVNALELDDSALYLCASSLARVETQYFGPGTRLLVL.

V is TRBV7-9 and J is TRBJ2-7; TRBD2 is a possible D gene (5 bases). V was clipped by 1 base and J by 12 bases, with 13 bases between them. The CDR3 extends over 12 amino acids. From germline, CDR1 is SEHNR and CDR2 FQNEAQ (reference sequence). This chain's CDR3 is CASSLGGRLWYF. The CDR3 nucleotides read TGTGCCAGCAGCTTAGGTGGCAGACTATGGTACTTC.

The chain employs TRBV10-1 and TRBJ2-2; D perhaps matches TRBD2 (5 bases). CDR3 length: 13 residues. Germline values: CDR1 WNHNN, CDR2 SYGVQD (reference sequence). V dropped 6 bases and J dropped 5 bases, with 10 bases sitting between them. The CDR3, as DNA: TGCGCCAGCAGCTTCGGAGGAACCGGGGAGCTGTTTTTT. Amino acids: CASSFGGTGELFF.

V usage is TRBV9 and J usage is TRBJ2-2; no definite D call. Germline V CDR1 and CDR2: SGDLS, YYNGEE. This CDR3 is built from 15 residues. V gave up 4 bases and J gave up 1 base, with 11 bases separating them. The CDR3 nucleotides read TGTGCCAGCAGCCCAAGACACATGAACACCGGGGAGCTGTTTTTT. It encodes CASSPRHMNTGELFF.

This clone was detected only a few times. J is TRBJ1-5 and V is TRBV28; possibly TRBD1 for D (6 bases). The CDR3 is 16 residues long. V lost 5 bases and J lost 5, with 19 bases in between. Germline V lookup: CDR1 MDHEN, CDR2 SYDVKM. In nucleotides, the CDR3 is TGTGCCAGCAGTCCCCCGGGGCAGGGGTCCGATCAGCCCCAGCATTTT. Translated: CASSPPGQGSDQPQHF.

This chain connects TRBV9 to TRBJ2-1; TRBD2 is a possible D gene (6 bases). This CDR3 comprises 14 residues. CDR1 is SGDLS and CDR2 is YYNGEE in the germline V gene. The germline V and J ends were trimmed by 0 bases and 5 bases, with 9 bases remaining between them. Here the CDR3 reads CASSVGGGDNEQFF. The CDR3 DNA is TGTGCCAGCAGCGTAGGAGGAGGGGACAATGAGCAGTTCTTC. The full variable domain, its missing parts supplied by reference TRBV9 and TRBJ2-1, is DSGVTQTPKHLITATGQRVTLRCSPRSGDLSVYWYQQSLDQGLQFLIQYYNGEERAKGNILERFSAQQFPDLHSELNLSSLELGDSALYFCASSVGGGDNEQFFGPGTRLTVL.

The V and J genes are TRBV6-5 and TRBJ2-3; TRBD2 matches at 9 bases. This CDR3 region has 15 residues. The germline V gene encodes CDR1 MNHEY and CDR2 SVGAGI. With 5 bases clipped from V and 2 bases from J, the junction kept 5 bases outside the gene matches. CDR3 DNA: TGTGCCAGCAGTCTGACTAGCGGACTCACAGATACGCAGTATTTT. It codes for CASSLTSGLTDTQYF.

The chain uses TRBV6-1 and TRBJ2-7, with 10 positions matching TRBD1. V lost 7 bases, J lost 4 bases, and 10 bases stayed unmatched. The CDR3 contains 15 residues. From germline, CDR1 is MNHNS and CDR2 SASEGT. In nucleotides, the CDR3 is TGTGCCAGCATGCCAGGGGACAGGGGCGGGTACGAGCAGTACTTC. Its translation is CASMPGDRGGYEQYF.

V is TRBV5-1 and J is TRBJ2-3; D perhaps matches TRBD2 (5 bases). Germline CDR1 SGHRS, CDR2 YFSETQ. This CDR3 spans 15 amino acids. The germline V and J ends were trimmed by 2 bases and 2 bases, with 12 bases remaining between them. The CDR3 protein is CASSFQASYTDTQYF. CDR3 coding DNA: TGCGCCAGCAGCTTCCAGGCTAGCTACACAGATACGCAGTATTTT. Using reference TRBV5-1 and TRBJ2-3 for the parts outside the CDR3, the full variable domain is KAGVTQTPRYLIKTRGQQVTLSCSPISGHRSVSWYQQTPGQGLQFLFEYFSETQRNKGNFPGRFSGRQFSNSRSEMNVSTLELGDSALYLCASSFQASYTDTQYFGPGTRLTVL.

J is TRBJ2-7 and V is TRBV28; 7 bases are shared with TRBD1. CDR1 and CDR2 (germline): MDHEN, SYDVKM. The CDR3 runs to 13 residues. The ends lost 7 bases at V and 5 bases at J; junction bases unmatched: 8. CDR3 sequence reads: CASNNRGFNEQYF. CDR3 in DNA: TGTGCCAGCAACAACAGGGGTTTCAACGAGCAGTACTTC.

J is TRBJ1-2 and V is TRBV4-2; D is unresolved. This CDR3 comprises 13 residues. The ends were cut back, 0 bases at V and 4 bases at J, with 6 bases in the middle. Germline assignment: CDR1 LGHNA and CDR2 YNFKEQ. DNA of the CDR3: TGTGCCAGCAGCCAAGACCCTTTCTATGGCTACACCTTC. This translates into CASSQDPFYGYTF.

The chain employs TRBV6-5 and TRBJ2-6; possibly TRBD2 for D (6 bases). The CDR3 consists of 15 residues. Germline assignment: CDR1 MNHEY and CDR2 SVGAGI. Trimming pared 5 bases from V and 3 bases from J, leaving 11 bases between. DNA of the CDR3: TGTGCCAGCAGTACCGGGGGAAGTGGGGCCAACGTCCTGACTTTC. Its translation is CASSTGGSGANVLTF.

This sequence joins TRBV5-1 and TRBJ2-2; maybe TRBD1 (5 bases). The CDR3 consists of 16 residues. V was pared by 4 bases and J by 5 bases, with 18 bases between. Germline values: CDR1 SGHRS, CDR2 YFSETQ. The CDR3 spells CASSLSVQGGTGELFF. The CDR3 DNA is TGCGCCAGCAGCCTCTCCGTTCAGGGCGGTACCGGGGAGCTGTTTTTT.